These 5 T cell receptor beta chains were all obtained from the same sample, sequenced in a study of control samples from healthy donors and cancer patients (dated by TCRdb to 2018 to 2020). Libraries came from the immunoSEQ multiplex PCR assay. TCRdb's version of the immuneACCESS table is confined to in-frame rearrangements and falls short of the full clone set. An unresolved V gene accounts for under half of the shortfall where checked; the remainder is of unknown origin. Here the sample has just under 65,000 clones; around 85% occur a single time. Jointly, the top ten make up 4.5% to 7% of the sample. Sequencing used blood. The receptors derive from a man between 35 and 55 years old in good health.

The gene calls are TRBV7-2 and TRBJ2-2, with TRBD2 matching 14 bases. The length of the CDR3 is 18 residues. Germline loops: CDR1 SGHTA, CDR2 FQGNSA. Losses at the gene ends were 5 bases for V and 7 bases for J; bases not matched to a gene: 12. Here the CDR3 DNA reads TGTGCCAGCAGCCCTATCGGGACTAGCGGGAGTGTGCACGGGGAGCTGTTTTTT. Translation gives CASSPIGTSGSVHGELFF.

The J gene is TRBJ1-2, the V gene TRBV27; TRBD1 agrees at 10 bases. Per germline, CDR1 MNHEY and CDR2 SMNVEV (reference sequence). CDR3 length equals 13 residues. Germline trimming cut 6 bases from V and 7 bases from J; bases unmatched to any gene: 5. CDR3 residues: CASSIRQGAGYTF. The CDR3 DNA sequence: TGTGCCAGCAGCATAAGACAGGGGGCTGGCTACACCTTC.

The chain couples TRBV28 to TRBJ2-7, with no clear D. V gave up 6 bases and J gave up 6 bases, with 12 bases separating them. This CDR3 contains 12 residues. Per germline, CDR1 MDHEN and CDR2 SYDVKM. The DNA for the CDR3 is TGTGCCAGCAGGTTGGAGTACGGCGAGCAGTACTTC. Amino acids: CASRLEYGEQYF.

This clone has just one count. V is TRBV7-3 and J is TRBJ2-7, with 7 bases identical to TRBD1. This CDR3 is 14 amino acids long. Germline V gene sequence: CDR1 SGHTA, CDR2 FQGTGA. With 5 bases clipped from V and 2 bases from J, the junction kept 6 bases outside the gene matches. In DNA form, the CDR3 reads TGTGCCAGCAGCCCTACAGGGGCCCCCTACGAGCAGTACTTC. It translates to CASSPTGAPYEQYF.

The CDR3 sequence is CASSYSSNQPQHF. As DNA, the CDR3 is TGTGCCAGCAGTTACTCGAGTAATCAGCCCCAGCATTTT. This chain links TRBV6-6 with TRBJ1-5; D unclear. The germline V gene encodes CDR1 MNHNY and CDR2 SVGAGI (reference sequence). The CDR3 runs to 13 residues. The germline V and J ends were trimmed by 0 bases and 4 bases, with 4 bases remaining between them.